The 31 T cell receptor beta chains below come from one sample, sequenced in a study of long-term antiretroviral therapy in people with HIV. Researchers report immunoSEQ v3.0 was run at survey level. Only in-frame clones appear in the TCRdb table, and some are missing; sequencing was by immunoSEQ multiplex PCR. The sample consists of 21,000 or so clones, more than 75% of them appearing once. The source was unsorted PBMCs, collected 2.6 years after starting antiretroviral therapy. The receptors were sampled from a woman in her 50s with HIV.

This chain joins TRBV19 and TRBJ2-6, with TRBD2 as a possible D gene (6 bases). The germline V and J ends were trimmed by 8 bases and 0 bases, with 17 bases remaining between them. CDR1 is LNHDA, CDR2 SQIVND, per germline (reference sequence). The CDR3 contains 17 residues. The CDR3 region has the DNA TGTGCCAGTGGTCTAGGGACTTACTACTCTGGGGCCAACGTCCTGACTTTC. Encoded protein: CASGLGTYYSGANVLTF.

V gene TRBV10-3 combines with J gene TRBJ2-2; 7 nucleotides match TRBD1. V lost 7 bases and J lost 7; bases outside the gene matches: 9. The CDR3 is 14 amino acids. CDR1 ENHRY and CDR2 SYGVKD come from the germline V gene. The CDR3, as DNA: TGTGCCATCAAAAGACAGGGAGCCGACGGGGAGCTGTTTTTT. This translates into CAIKRQGADGELFF.

By share of the sample, this clone is medium-sized. V gene TRBV6-1 combines with J gene TRBJ1-2, with D possibly being TRBD1 (6 bases). The germline V gene has CDR1 MNHNS and CDR2 SASEGT. The CDR3 extends over 14 amino acids. The V and J ends lost 4 bases and 8 bases respectively, with 17 bases between them. The DNA of the CDR3 is TGTGCCAGCAGTGGTTTACAGGGATTGGACGGCTACACCTTC. It specifies CASSGLQGLDGYTF.

This chain links TRBV11-2 with TRBJ2-2; 8 bases match TRBD2. The CDR3 totals 15 residues. Trimming removed 2 bases from V and 7 bases from J; junction bases left unmatched: 6. Germline CDR1 SGHAT, CDR2 FQNNGV. The DNA of the CDR3 is TGTGCCAGCAGCTTATCATCGGGAGGGAGCGGGGAGCTGTTTTTT. Translation: CASSLSSGGSGELFF. Combining the CDR3 with reference TRBV11-2 and TRBJ2-2 gives the whole variable domain EAGVAQSPRYKIIEKRQSVAFWCNPISGHATLYWYQQILGQGPKLLIQFQNNGVVDDSQLPKDRFSAERLKGVDSTLKIQPAKLEDSAVYLCASSLSSGGSGELFFGEGSRLTVL.

The genes are TRBV4-3 and TRBJ2-1; 9 bases line up with TRBD2. Germline-derived CDR1 and CDR2 are LGHNA and YSLEER. This CDR3 contains 15 residues. V lost 5 bases, J lost 7 bases, and 9 bases stayed unmatched. The CDR3 sequence: CASSSLAGVPNEQFF. CDR3 DNA sequence: TGCGCCAGCAGCTCATTAGCGGGAGTGCCGAATGAGCAGTTCTTC.

The genes are TRBV5-1 and TRBJ2-7, with 7 bases matching TRBD2. Looked up from germline, CDR1 is SGHRS and CDR2 is YFSETQ. This CDR3 is built from 17 residues. V shed 2 bases, J shed 3 bases, and the junction held 14 bases outside the gene matches. DNA of the CDR3: TGCGCCAGCAGCTTAGTGGGGGGACTAAGTCTGATCTACGAGCAGTACTTC. Translated, it gives CASSLVGGLSLIYEQYF.

The chain carries TRBV6-5 and TRBJ1-1, with TRBD1 as a possible D gene (5 bases). The germline V gene encodes CDR1 MNHEY and CDR2 SVGAGI. Trimming took 5 bases from V and 7 from J, leaving 14 bases between them. The CDR3 totals 13 residues. CDR3 bases: TGTGCCAGCAGTCCGGACATTGGGTTTGAAGCTTTCTTT. Translating it yields CASSPDIGFEAFF.

The chain couples TRBV7-9 to TRBJ2-7, with D maybe TRBD1 (6 bases). CDR1 SEHNR and CDR2 FQNEAQ come from the germline V gene (reference sequence). This CDR3 comprises 17 residues. Deletions cut 7 bases from V and 2 bases from J, with 24 bases between. The CDR3 coding sequence is TGTGCCAGCATCCCAGGGGCCGGCGGACTTATACCCTACGAGCAGTACTTC. It encodes CASIPGAGGLIPYEQYF.

The chain employs TRBV29-1 and TRBJ1-2; D is undetermined. Germline lookup yields CDR1 SQVTM and CDR2 ANQGSEA. V was trimmed by 4 bases and J by 7 bases, leaving 13 bases between them. The CDR3 has 12 residues. The CDR3 DNA is TGCAGCGTTGTATCGCAGGATCGTGGCTACACCTTC. Residues: CSVVSQDRGYTF.

The chain uses TRBV27 and TRBJ2-6; D gene ambiguous. Trimming pared 5 bases from V and 4 bases from J, leaving 15 bases between. This CDR3 comprises 16 residues. Germline lookup yields CDR1 MNHEY and CDR2 SMNVEV (reference sequence). The CDR3 DNA follows: TGTGCCAGCAGTCCCCTCCAGCCCCTCGGGGCCAACGTCCTGACTTTC. Translating gives CASSPLQPLGANVLTF.

The genes are TRBV7-9 and TRBJ2-5; no clear D. Germline V CDR1 and CDR2: SEHNR, FQNEAQ (reference sequence). The CDR3 is 15 residues long. Trimming pared 5 bases from V and 1 base from J, leaving 14 bases between. In DNA form, the CDR3 reads TGTGCCAGCAGCACCCTCGCGGCCCTCCAAGAGACCCAGTACTTC. It encodes CASSTLAALQETQYF.

This chain joins TRBV18 and TRBJ1-4, with D maybe TRBD1 (6 bases). The length of the CDR3 is 16 residues. V lost 6 bases and J 0 bases, leaving 14 bases between the germline ends. Germline V gives CDR1 KGHSH, CDR2 LQKENI. The DNA of the CDR3 is TGTGCCAGCTCTCATAAGCGGACAGCAACTAATGAAAAACTGTTTTTT. Translated: CASSHKRTATNEKLFF.

The chain combines TRBV5-4 with TRBJ1-2; D unresolved. Trimming removed 1 base from V and 6 bases from J, with 4 bases in between. The CDR3 extends over 11 amino acids. Germline-derived CDR1 and CDR2 are SGHNT and YYREEE (reference sequence). The CDR3 DNA sequence: TGTGCCAGCAGCTTGCTTAATGGCTACACCTTC. Translation: CASSLLNGYTF.

The V call is TRBV6-6, the J call TRBJ2-5; D unclear. This CDR3 has 14 residues. CDR1 is MNHNY and CDR2 is SVGAGI in the germline V gene (reference sequence). V was cut by 6 bases and J by 1 base, with 12 bases left in between. Written as DNA, the CDR3 is TGTGCCAGCAGACCCTTCACAATCCAAGAGACCCAGTACTTC. Translated, it gives CASRPFTIQETQYF.

The rearrangement joins TRBV27 to TRBJ2-3, with D hard to call. The germline V and J ends were trimmed by 2 bases and 2 bases, with 8 bases remaining between them. Per the germline V gene, CDR1 is MNHEY and CDR2 is SMNVEV (reference sequence). The CDR3 is 14 amino acids. CDR3 in DNA: TGTGCCAGCAGTTTAGGGCGGACCACAGATACGCAGTATTTT. It specifies CASSLGRTTDTQYF.

This chain joins TRBV5-6 and TRBJ2-3; no reliable D call. This CDR3 has 12 residues. V was trimmed by 4 bases and J by 5 bases, leaving 8 bases between them. Per germline, CDR1 SGHDT and CDR2 YYEEEE. CDR3 in amino acids: CASSDVGDTQYF. The DNA for the CDR3 is TGTGCCAGCAGCGACGTCGGAGATACGCAGTATTTT.

CDR3 DNA: TGTGCCAGCAGTTTTCGACAATACTATGGCTACACCTTC. Amino acids: CASSFRQYYGYTF. V is TRBV28 and J is TRBJ1-2; D gene ambiguous. Trimming left V 3 bases short and J 3 bases short, with 8 bases between. Germline assignment: CDR1 MDHEN and CDR2 SYDVKM. CDR3 size: 13 residues.

The chain couples TRBV7-9 to TRBJ2-3, with D possibly being TRBD2 (5 bases). Germline CDR1 and CDR2: SEHNR and FQNEAQ (reference sequence). The CDR3 covers 15 residues. The ends were cut back, 3 bases at V and 2 bases at J, with 12 bases in the middle. The CDR3 region is CASSFEGAATDTQYF. The CDR3 region has the DNA TGTGCCAGCAGCTTCGAGGGAGCGGCCACAGATACGCAGTATTTT.

Regarding this clone: One end of the junction fails to match germline, which may point to a read error. The J gene is TRBJ2-7, the V gene TRBV10-3; 7 bases map to TRBD2. Looked up from germline, CDR1 is ENHRY and CDR2 is SYGVKD. This CDR3 has 14 amino acids. CDR3 nucleotide sequence: TGTGCCATCAGTGACCCTACGACTAGCTACGGGCAGTACTTC. Translated: CAISDPTTSYGQYF.

The V and J genes are TRBV11-2 and TRBJ2-5; D not resolved. The CDR3 runs to 14 residues. Trimming took 5 bases from V and 5 from J, leaving 15 bases between them. Germline lookup yields CDR1 SGHAT and CDR2 FQNNGV. CDR3 region: CASSSQTVGETQYF. In DNA, the CDR3 is TGTGCCAGCAGCAGCCAGACCGTAGGGGAGACCCAGTACTTC. Full variable domain (outside the CDR3, taken from reference TRBV11-2 and TRBJ2-5): EAGVAQSPRYKIIEKRQSVAFWCNPISGHATLYWYQQILGQGPKLLIQFQNNGVVDDSQLPKDRFSAERLKGVDSTLKIQPAKLEDSAVYLCASSSQTVGETQYFGPGTRLLVL.

The chain combines TRBV10-3 with TRBJ2-7, with 9 bases identical to TRBD1. V was clipped by 6 bases and J by 6 bases; unmatched bases: 9. Germline assignment: CDR1 ENHRY and CDR2 SYGVKD. This CDR3 spans 14 amino acids. The CDR3 reads CAISGTGRGGEQYF. In nucleotides, the CDR3 is TGTGCCATCAGCGGGACAGGGAGGGGTGGCGAGCAGTACTTC.

This clone has only one observation. The chain has TRBV5-1 and TRBJ2-7; D uncertain. V was clipped by 0 bases and J by 7 bases, with 11 bases between them. CDR1 is SGHRS, CDR2 YFSETQ, per germline. The CDR3 has 13 amino acids. The CDR3 DNA follows: TGCGCCAGCAGCTTGGGGATCACCTCGGAGCAGTACTTC. It is translated as CASSLGITSEQYF.

The chain has TRBV19 and TRBJ2-5; 8 nucleotides line up with TRBD2. The CDR3 runs to 14 residues. Germline V CDR1 and CDR2: LNHDA, SQIVND (reference sequence). Unmatched junction bases numbered 9, after V lost 7 bases and J lost 5 bases. The CDR3 is CASMDGRAFETQYF. CDR3 DNA sequence: TGTGCCAGTATGGACGGGAGGGCCTTCGAGACCCAGTACTTC.

The rearrangement uses TRBV7-2 and TRBJ2-3, with 15 bases aligning to TRBD2. V was clipped by 5 bases and J by 1 base; unmatched bases: 10. This CDR3 comprises 19 residues. Germline V lookup: CDR1 SGHTA, CDR2 FQGNSA. The DNA of the CDR3 is TGTGCCAGCAGCCGAATTGGACTAGCGGGAGGGCCCGGCACAGATACGCAGTATTTT. Amino acids: CASSRIGLAGGPGTDTQYF.

The J gene is TRBJ2-5, the V gene TRBV27, with unresolved D. The CDR3 loop spans 14 amino acids. The V end lost 1 base, the J end lost 5 bases, and 11 bases lay between the germline ends. Germline V gene data show CDR1 as MNHEY and CDR2 as SMNVEV (reference sequence). CDR3 coding DNA: TGTGCCAGCAGTTTATTAGGGTACTCGGAGACCCAGTACTTC. It codes for CASSLLGYSETQYF.

The chain employs TRBV11-2 and TRBJ2-2; no definite D call. Germline assignment: CDR1 SGHAT and CDR2 FQNNGV. This CDR3 has 16 amino acids. Trimming stripped 4 bases from V and 8 bases from J, with 20 bases between. The CDR3 DNA follows: TGTGCCAGCAGCTCCCTATCGTGGGGATCTTCGGGGGAGCTGTTTTTT. Translating it yields CASSSLSWGSSGELFF.

The J gene is TRBJ1-1, the V gene TRBV10-3; D is possibly TRBD1 (5 bases). V lost 10 bases and J 2 bases, leaving 14 bases between the germline ends. The CDR3 runs 13 residues. Germline CDR1 is ENHRY and CDR2 is SYGVKD. CDR3 in amino acids: CATSGTPNTEAFF. CDR3 bases: TGTGCCACCTCCGGGACCCCCAACACTGAAGCTTTCTTT.

This clone was counted between two and nine times. V is TRBV28 and J is TRBJ2-2; unclear D gene. CDR1 is MDHEN, CDR2 SYDVKM, per germline. The CDR3 is made up of 16 amino acids. Trimming removed 4 bases at V and 5 bases at J, with 17 bases between. The CDR3 sequence is CASSSEFGVYTGELFF. The CDR3 DNA reads as TGTGCCAGCAGTTCGGAATTCGGCGTCTATACCGGGGAGCTGTTTTTT.

J is TRBJ1-4 and V is TRBV2; D is uncertain. The V end was cut by 2 bases, the J end by 6 bases, with 4 bases between. The germline V gene has CDR1 SNHLY and CDR2 FYNNEI. The CDR3 runs 12 residues. The CDR3 DNA sequence: TGTGCCAGCAGTGAACACGATGAAAAACTGTTTTTT. This codes for CASSEHDEKLFF. The full variable domain, completed using reference TRBV2 and TRBJ1-4, is EPEVTQTPSHQVTQMGQEVILRCVPISNHLYFYWYRQILGQKVEFLVSFYNNEISEKSEIFDDQFSVERPDGSNFTLKIRSTKLEDSAMYFCASSEHDEKLFFGSGTQLSVL.

The chain is built from TRBV18 and TRBJ2-7; D remains unclear. Germline V lookup: CDR1 KGHSH, CDR2 LQKENI. This CDR3 contains 12 residues. V dropped 1 base and J dropped 2 bases, with 3 bases sitting between them. The CDR3 sequence: CASSPLTYEQYF. The CDR3, as DNA: TGTGCCAGCTCACCACTCACCTACGAGCAGTACTTC.

The rearrangement uses TRBV5-1 and TRBJ2-5; 9 bases are shared with TRBD2. The V segment lost 1 base and the J segment 5 bases; nucleotides outside the gene matches: 6. This CDR3 region has 15 residues. Germline V gives CDR1 SGHRS, CDR2 YFSETQ. The CDR3 nucleotides are TGCGCCAGCAGCTTGATGCGGGAGGGCCGGGAGACCCAGTACTTC. It specifies CASSLMREGRETQYF.